One and the same sample provided the 27 T cell receptor beta chains below, sequenced in a study of post-analysis software for immune sequencing data. Overall study results and limits: Roughly 5 TRBV segments (TRBV5-6, TRBV5-1 and TRBV20-1 among them) occurred more frequently in patients than in controls.

Their antigens remain unidentified. The authors incorporated unique molecular identifiers into the TCR beta cDNA libraries. One entry per CDR3 protein results from TCRdb running MiXCR on the PCR reads. The sample records a few hundred thousand distinct CDR3 sequences, roughly 46% being singletons. The source material was blood. The receptor set was obtained from a girl aged 5 to 17 with multiple sclerosis.

This rearrangement joins TRBV7-8 to TRBJ2-1; a weak D match, TRBD2 (6 bases). This CDR3 has 16 amino acids. The V end was cut by 1 base, the J end by 4 bases, with 14 bases between. Germline lookup yields CDR1 SGHVS and CDR2 FQNEAQ. The CDR3 is CASSLVRLASYNEQFF. The CDR3 DNA follows: TGTGCCAGCAGCTTAGTTCGCCTAGCGTCTTACAATGAGCAGTTCTTC.

This CDR3 is CASSETSGSFDEQFF. The CDR3 coding sequence is TGTGCCAGCAGTGAGACTAGCGGGAGTTTCGATGAGCAGTTCTTC. The chain uses TRBV6-4 and TRBJ2-1; TRBD2 aligns across 12 bases. The germline CDR1 and CDR2 sequences are MRHNA and SNTAGT. Unmatched junction bases numbered 5, after V lost 3 bases and J lost 8 bases. The CDR3 spans 15 residues.

In this sample, this clonotype turned up a few times. The chain is built from TRBV6-1 and TRBJ2-1; the D gene is possibly TRBD2 (6 bases). The germline V and J ends were trimmed by 6 bases and 10 bases, with 13 bases remaining between them. From germline, CDR1 is MNHNS and CDR2 SASEGT. This CDR3 region has 12 residues. The CDR3 reads CASRLPGGEQFF. The CDR3 region has the DNA TGTGCCAGCAGATTGCCCGGAGGGGAGCAGTTCTTC.

The rearrangement uses TRBV4-1 and TRBJ1-5, with a weak D call TRBD1 (5 bases). This CDR3 has 14 amino acids. Trimming removed 4 bases from V and 5 bases from J, with 12 bases in between. The germline V gene encodes CDR1 MGHRA and CDR2 YSYEKL. The CDR3 sequence is CASSRRDLHQPQHF. CDR3 in DNA: TGCGCCAGCAGCCGCCGGGACCTTCATCAGCCCCAGCATTTT.

The rearrangement links TRBV12-3 or TRBV12-4 to TRBJ2-5; 9 bases fit TRBD2. TRBJ2-4 explains the end of the DNA better; the J call may be wrong. CDR3 size: 16 residues. As DNA, the CDR3 is TGTGCCAGCAGGAGGAGCGGGAGGAACGACAAAAACATTCAGTACTTC. Its protein product is CASRRSGRNDKNIQYF.

The V gene is TRBV4-2, the J gene TRBJ2-3; 13 positions agree with TRBD2. With V trimmed by 4 bases and J by 3 bases, 13 bases remained unmatched. This CDR3 is 19 amino acids long. Germline V gene sequence: CDR1 LGHNA, CDR2 YNFKEQ. CDR3 sequence reads: CASSPGGLAGVRGTDTQYF. For the CDR3, the DNA is TGTGCCAGCAGCCCAGGAGGACTAGCGGGAGTGAGAGGGACAGATACGCAGTATTTT.

CDR3 region: CASSYFTDREDDGYTF. The CDR3 bases are TGTGCCAGCAGTTACTTTACAGACAGGGAAGATGATGGCTACACCTTC. The gene calls are TRBV6-5 and TRBJ1-2; 7 bases are a match to TRBD1. V dropped 1 base and J dropped 6; count of bases not matched to a gene: 11. The CDR3 contains 16 residues. Germline values: CDR1 MNHEY, CDR2 SVGAGI.

The J gene is TRBJ1-6, the V gene TRBV28, with TRBD1 as a possible D gene (6 bases). V shed 6 bases and J shed 6 bases, with 15 bases lying between them. CDR1 is MDHEN and CDR2 is SYDVKM in the germline V gene. This CDR3 has 15 amino acids. The CDR3 coding sequence is TGTGCCAGCAGCCCCCGGGACATAAGTAATTCACCCCTCCACTTT. It codes for CASSPRDISNSPLHF.

The rearrangement joins TRBV11-2 to TRBJ2-3; D gene unclear. Looked up from germline, CDR1 is SGHAT and CDR2 is FQNNGV. This CDR3 has 14 residues. V shed 1 base and J shed 10 bases, with 15 bases lying between them. CDR3 protein: CASSLGPLGTAQYF. For the CDR3, the DNA is TGTGCCAGCAGCTTAGGTCCCCTAGGAACGGCGCAGTATTTT.

The chain carries TRBV5-1 and TRBJ2-1; D may be TRBD1 (6 bases). The CDR3 totals 14 residues. The V end lost 6 bases, the J end lost 5 bases, and 15 bases lay between the germline ends. The germline V gene encodes CDR1 SGHRS and CDR2 YFSETQ. This chain's CDR3 is CASTMTGQNNEQFF. CDR3 DNA sequence: TGCGCCAGCACCATGACCGGACAGAACAATGAGCAGTTCTTC.

CDR3 loop: CASSWRGPAFF. The CDR3 nucleotides are TGTGCCAGCAGCTGGAGGGGGCCGGCTTTCTTT. The chain carries TRBV12-3 or TRBV12-4 and TRBJ1-1; 7 bases are a match to TRBD1. CDR3 size: 11 residues. The V gene end was trimmed by 6 bases and the J gene end by 11 bases; junction bases not matched to a gene: 6.

The chain combines TRBV7-2 with TRBJ2-1; weak D call: TRBD1 (6 bases). Trimming cost V 5 bases and J 10 bases, with 9 bases left between them. The CDR3 covers 11 residues. Per germline, CDR1 SGHTA and CDR2 FQGNSA. In DNA, the CDR3 is TGTGCCAGCAGCCACAGGGACGAGCAGTTCTTC. Translating gives CASSHRDEQFF.

The V and J genes are TRBV6-2 or TRBV6-3 and TRBJ2-1; TRBD2 aligns across 10 bases. Germline V gene data show CDR1 as MNHEY and CDR2 as SVGEGT. J was trimmed by 5 bases and V by 0 bases; bases with no gene match: 4. The CDR3 length is 16 residues. CDR3 bases: TGTGCCAGCAGTTACTCCGCTAGCGGGAGAAACAATGAGCAGTTCTTC. Protein: CASSYSASGRNNEQFF.

This chain links TRBV7-3 with TRBJ2-1, with 7 bases aligning to TRBD2. CDR3 size: 16 residues. Germline V CDR1 and CDR2: SGHTA, FQGTGA. The V gene end was trimmed by 2 bases and the J gene end by 3 bases; junction bases not matched to a gene: 7. This CDR3 reads CASSLESGGGYNEQFF. As DNA, the CDR3 is TGTGCCAGCAGCTTAGAATCGGGCGGGGGCTACAATGAGCAGTTCTTC.

This rearrangement joins TRBV20-1 to TRBJ2-1; 13 nucleotides agree with TRBD2. The CDR3 sequence is 16 residues long. Trimming cost V 1 base and J 7 bases; bases outside gene matches: 7. Germline-derived CDR1 and CDR2 are DFQATT and SNEGSKA (reference sequence). As DNA, the CDR3 is TGCAGTGCTAGAGGGACTAGCGGGAGAGGGGATAATGAGCAGTTCTTC. Translating gives CSARGTSGRGDNEQFF.

V gene TRBV29-1 combines with J gene TRBJ2-2; the D is unclear. The germline V gene encodes CDR1 SQVTM and CDR2 ANQGSEA. This CDR3 is built from 12 residues. Trimming removed 7 bases at V and 0 bases at J, with 6 bases between. CDR3 loop: CSGGSNTGELFF. The CDR3 coding sequence is TGCAGCGGGGGTTCGAACACCGGGGAGCTGTTTTTT.

The gene calls are TRBV7-3 and TRBJ2-2; a possible D gene is TRBD1 (5 bases). Trimming stripped 2 bases from V and 6 bases from J, with 13 bases between. CDR3 length equals 15 residues. Germline CDR1 SGHTA, CDR2 FQGTGA. CDR3 in amino acids: CASSLFETVAGELFF. The CDR3, as DNA: TGTGCCAGCAGCTTATTCGAGACAGTGGCCGGGGAGCTGTTTTTT.

This clonotype was seen more than once but under ten times. The chain has TRBV5-1 and TRBJ2-1; 11 bases fit TRBD1. CDR1 is SGHRS, CDR2 YFSETQ, per germline. J gave up 5 bases and V 3 bases, and 7 bases lay outside the gene matches. This CDR3 has 16 residues. CDR3 nucleotide sequence: TGCGCCAGCAGCTCGTGGACAGGGGGCTTTGACAATGAGCAGTTCTTC. Amino acid sequence: CASSSWTGGFDNEQFF.

The genes are TRBV11-1 and TRBJ2-5, with 15 positions matching TRBD2. Trimming cost V 4 bases and J 5 bases; bases outside gene matches: 2. Germline V gives CDR1 SGHAT, CDR2 FQDESV (reference sequence). This CDR3 is built from 15 residues. The chain's CDR3 is CASSSGLAGGETQYF. For the CDR3, the DNA is TGTGCCAGCAGCTCTGGACTAGCGGGAGGGGAGACCCAGTACTTC.

A few counts support this clonotype. The rearrangement joins TRBV4-1 to TRBJ2-3; perhaps TRBD1 as D (5 bases). V shed 4 bases and J shed 0 bases, with 14 bases lying between them. From germline, CDR1 is MGHRA and CDR2 YSYEKL. This CDR3 spans 16 amino acids. Here the CDR3 DNA reads TGCGCCAGCAGCCCTCTGGACATATCTAGCACAGATACGCAGTATTTT. Its translation: CASSPLDISSTDTQYF.

J is TRBJ2-7 and V is TRBV29-1, with 8 nucleotides matching TRBD1. This CDR3 region has 12 residues. Germline-derived CDR1 and CDR2 are SQVTM and ANQGSEA. Trimming cost V 4 bases and J 5 bases; bases outside gene matches: 4. DNA of the CDR3: TGCAGCGTTGTAGGACAGGGACACGAGCAGTACTTC. Its translation: CSVVGQGHEQYF.

This rearrangement joins TRBV5-1 to TRBJ2-7; weak D call: TRBD1 (5 bases). Trimming left V 4 bases short and J 0 bases short, with 11 bases between. The CDR3 runs to 14 residues. The germline V gene has CDR1 SGHRS and CDR2 YFSETQ. The CDR3 sequence is CASSPRAPSYEQYF. The CDR3 DNA is TGCGCCAGCAGCCCCAGGGCACCCTCCTACGAGCAGTACTTC.

The genes are TRBV7-9 and TRBJ2-3; D uncertain. The germline gives CDR1 SEHNR, CDR2 FQNEAQ (reference sequence). The CDR3 spans 14 residues. V was clipped by 2 bases and J by 4 bases, with 10 bases between them. CDR3 nucleotides: TGTGCCAGCAGCTTATGGGCGAGTTCAGATACGCAGTATTTT. It yields the protein CASSLWASSDTQYF.

The rearrangement joins TRBV2 to TRBJ2-1; D unresolved. This CDR3 region has 13 residues. Germline V lookup: CDR1 SNHLY, CDR2 FYNNEI. Trimming shortened V by 4 bases and J by 5 bases, and 9 bases separated the two germline ends. The CDR3 sequence is CASSGLVNNEQFF. The CDR3 bases are TGTGCCAGCAGTGGTCTTGTAAACAATGAGCAGTTCTTC.

The V call is TRBV10-3, the J call TRBJ2-5, with D maybe TRBD2 (6 bases). Trimming pared 3 bases from V and 5 bases from J, leaving 10 bases between. This CDR3 contains 13 residues. CDR1 and CDR2 (germline): ENHRY, SYGVKD. The CDR3 sequence: CAISDGGPETQYF. In nucleotides, the CDR3 is TGTGCCATCAGTGACGGGGGACCGGAGACCCAGTACTTC.

This clonotype has more than one count but fewer than ten. V gene TRBV29-1 combines with J gene TRBJ2-7; a possible D gene is TRBD2 (6 bases). V lost 4 bases and J 4 bases, leaving 14 bases between the germline ends. The germline gives CDR1 SQVTM, CDR2 ANQGSEA. The CDR3 runs 13 residues. CDR3 in DNA: TGCAGCGTTGCAGGAGGGGCAGAGTACGAGCAGTACTTC. Its protein is CSVAGGAEYEQYF.

The table lists this clonotype with a few counts. This chain connects TRBV20-1 to TRBJ2-5; 9 bases agree with TRBD2. V trimming: 3 bases; J trimming: 3 bases; junction bases outside the gene matches: 5. The CDR3 is 14 residues long. The germline gives CDR1 DFQATT, CDR2 SNEGSKA (reference sequence). The CDR3 DNA reads as TGCAGTGCTAGTGGGCTAGCGGGAAAAGAGACCCAGTACTTC. Residues: CSASGLAGKETQYF.